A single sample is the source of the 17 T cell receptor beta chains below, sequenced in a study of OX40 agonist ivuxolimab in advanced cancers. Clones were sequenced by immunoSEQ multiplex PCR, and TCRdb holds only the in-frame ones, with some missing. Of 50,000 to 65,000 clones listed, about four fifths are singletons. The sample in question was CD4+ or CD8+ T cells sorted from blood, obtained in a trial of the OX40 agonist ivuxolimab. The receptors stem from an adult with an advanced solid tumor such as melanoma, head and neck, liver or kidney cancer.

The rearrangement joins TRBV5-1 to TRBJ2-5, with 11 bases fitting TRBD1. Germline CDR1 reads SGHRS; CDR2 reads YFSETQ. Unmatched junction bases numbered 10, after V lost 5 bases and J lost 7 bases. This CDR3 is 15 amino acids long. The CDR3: CASSSTGTGGGTQYF. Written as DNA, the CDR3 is TGCGCCAGCAGTTCCACCGGGACAGGGGGAGGGACCCAGTACTTC. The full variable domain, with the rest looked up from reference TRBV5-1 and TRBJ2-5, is KAGVTQTPRYLIKTRGQQVTLSCSPISGHRSVSWYQQTPGQGLQFLFEYFSETQRNKGNFPGRFSGRQFSNSRSEMNVSTLELGDSALYLCASSSTGTGGGTQYFGPGTRLLVL.

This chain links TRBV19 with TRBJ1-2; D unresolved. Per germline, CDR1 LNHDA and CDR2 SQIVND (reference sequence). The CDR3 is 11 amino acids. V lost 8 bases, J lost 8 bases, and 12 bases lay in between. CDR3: CASGPTRGYTF. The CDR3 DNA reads TGTGCCAGTGGACCCACGAGAGGCTACACCTTC.

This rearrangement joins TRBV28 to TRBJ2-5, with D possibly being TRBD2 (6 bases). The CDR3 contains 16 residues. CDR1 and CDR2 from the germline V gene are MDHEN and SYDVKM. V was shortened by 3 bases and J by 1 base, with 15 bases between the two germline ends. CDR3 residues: CASSFRDGGVQETQYF. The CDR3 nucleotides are TGTGCCAGCAGTTTCCGGGACGGCGGGGTCCAAGAGACCCAGTACTTC. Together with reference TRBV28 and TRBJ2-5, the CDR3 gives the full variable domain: DVKVTQSSRYLVKRTGEKVFLECVQDMDHENMFWYRQDPGLGLRLIYFSYDVKMKEKGDIPEGYSVSREKKERFSLILESASTNQTSMYLCASSFRDGGVQETQYFGPGTRLLVL.

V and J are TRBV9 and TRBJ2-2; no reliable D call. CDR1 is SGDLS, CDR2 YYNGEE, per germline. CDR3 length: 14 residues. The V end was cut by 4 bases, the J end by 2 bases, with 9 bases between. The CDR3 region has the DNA TGTGCCAGCAGCACATACGGTAACACCGGGGAGCTGTTTTTT. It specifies CASSTYGNTGELFF.

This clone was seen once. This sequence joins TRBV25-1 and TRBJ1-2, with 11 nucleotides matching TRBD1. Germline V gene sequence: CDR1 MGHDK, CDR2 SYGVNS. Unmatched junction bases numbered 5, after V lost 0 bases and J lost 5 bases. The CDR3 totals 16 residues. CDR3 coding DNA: TGTGCCAGCAGTGAATATGGGGACAGGGGGTTGTATGGCTACACCTTC. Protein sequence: CASSEYGDRGLYGYTF.

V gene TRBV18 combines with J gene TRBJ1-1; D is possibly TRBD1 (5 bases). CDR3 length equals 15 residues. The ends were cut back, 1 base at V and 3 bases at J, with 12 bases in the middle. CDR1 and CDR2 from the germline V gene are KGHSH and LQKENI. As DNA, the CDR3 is TGTGCCAGCTCACCACAGGTAGGGGCGGACACTGAAGCTTTCTTT. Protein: CASSPQVGADTEAFF.

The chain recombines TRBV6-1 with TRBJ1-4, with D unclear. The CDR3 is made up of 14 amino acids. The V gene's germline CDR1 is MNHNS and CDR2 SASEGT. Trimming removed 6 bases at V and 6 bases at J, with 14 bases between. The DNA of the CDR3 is TGTGCCAGCAGGTCCGGGGTGCTGGATGAAAAACTGTTTTTT. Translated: CASRSGVLDEKLFF.

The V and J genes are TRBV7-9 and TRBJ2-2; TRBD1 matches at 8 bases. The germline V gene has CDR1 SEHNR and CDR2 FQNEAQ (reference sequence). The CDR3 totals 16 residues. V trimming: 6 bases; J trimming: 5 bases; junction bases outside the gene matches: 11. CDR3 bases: TGTGCCAGCAGAACCCGGACAGGGTTTGGAACCGGGGAGCTGTTTTTT. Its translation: CASRTRTGFGTGELFF.

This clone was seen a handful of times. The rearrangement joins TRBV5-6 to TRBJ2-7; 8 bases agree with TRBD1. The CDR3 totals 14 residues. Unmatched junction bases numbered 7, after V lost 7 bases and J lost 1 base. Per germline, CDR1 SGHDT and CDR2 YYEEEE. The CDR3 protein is CASQYRGESYEQYF. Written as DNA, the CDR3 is TGTGCCAGCCAGTACAGGGGGGAATCCTACGAGCAGTACTTC.

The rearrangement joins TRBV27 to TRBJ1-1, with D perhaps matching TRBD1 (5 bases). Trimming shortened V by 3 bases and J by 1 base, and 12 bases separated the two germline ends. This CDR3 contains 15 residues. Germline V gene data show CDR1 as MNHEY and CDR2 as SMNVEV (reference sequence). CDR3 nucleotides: TGTGCCAGCAGTTTCGGGACGAACCCGAACACTGAAGCTTTCTTT. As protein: CASSFGTNPNTEAFF.

CDR3 sequence reads: CASSAGSTGGVGAKNIQYF. CDR3 coding DNA: TGTGCCAGCAGCGCCGGTTCTACAGGGGGCGTTGGAGCCAAAAACATTCAGTACTTC. The rearrangement links TRBV9 to TRBJ2-4; 9 bases line up with TRBD1. The V segment lost 3 bases and the J segment 0 bases; nucleotides outside the gene matches: 13. Germline CDR1 is SGDLS and CDR2 is YYNGEE. There are 19 residues in the CDR3.

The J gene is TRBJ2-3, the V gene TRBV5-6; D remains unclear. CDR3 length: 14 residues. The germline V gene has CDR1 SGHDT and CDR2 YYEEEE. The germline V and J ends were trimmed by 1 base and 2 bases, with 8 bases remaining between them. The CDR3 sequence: CASSLPAATDTQYF. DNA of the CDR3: TGTGCCAGCAGCTTGCCAGCAGCCACAGATACGCAGTATTTT.

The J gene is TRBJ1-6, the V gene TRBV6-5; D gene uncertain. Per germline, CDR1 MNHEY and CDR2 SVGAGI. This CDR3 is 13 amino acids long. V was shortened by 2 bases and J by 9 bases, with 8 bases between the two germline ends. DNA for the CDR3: TGTGCCAGCAGTTACGCGAATGGTTCACCCCTCCACTTT. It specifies CASSYANGSPLHF.

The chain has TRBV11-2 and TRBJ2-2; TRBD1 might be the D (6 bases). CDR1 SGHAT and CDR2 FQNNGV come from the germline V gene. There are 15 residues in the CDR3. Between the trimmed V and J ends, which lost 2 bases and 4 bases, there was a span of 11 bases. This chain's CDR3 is CASSLNRAGTGELFF. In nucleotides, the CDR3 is TGTGCCAGCAGCTTAAACAGGGCGGGCACCGGGGAGCTGTTTTTT.

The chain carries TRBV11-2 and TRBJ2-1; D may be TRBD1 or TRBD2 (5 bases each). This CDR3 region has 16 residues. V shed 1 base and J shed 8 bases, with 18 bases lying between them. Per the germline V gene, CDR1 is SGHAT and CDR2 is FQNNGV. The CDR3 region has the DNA TGTGCCAGCAGCTTAGTTGCAGGGAGCAGGAGCGATGAGCAGTTCTTC. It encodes CASSLVAGSRSDEQFF. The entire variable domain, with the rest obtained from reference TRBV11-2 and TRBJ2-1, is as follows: EAGVAQSPRYKIIEKRQSVAFWCNPISGHATLYWYQQILGQGPKLLIQFQNNGVVDDSQLPKDRFSAERLKGVDSTLKIQPAKLEDSAVYLCASSLVAGSRSDEQFFGPGTRLTVL.

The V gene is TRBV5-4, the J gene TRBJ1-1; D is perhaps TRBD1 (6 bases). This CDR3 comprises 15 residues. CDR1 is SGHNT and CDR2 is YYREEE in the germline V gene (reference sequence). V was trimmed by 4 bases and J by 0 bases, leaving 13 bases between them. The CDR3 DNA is TGTGCCAGCAGCATACAGGGAATCATGAACACTGAAGCTTTCTTT. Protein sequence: CASSIQGIMNTEAFF.

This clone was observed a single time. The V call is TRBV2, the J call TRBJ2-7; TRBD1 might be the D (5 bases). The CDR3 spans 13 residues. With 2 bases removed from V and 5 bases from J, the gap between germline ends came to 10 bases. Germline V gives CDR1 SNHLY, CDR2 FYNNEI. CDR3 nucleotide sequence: TGTGCCAGCAGTGAAAATCGACAGAACGAGCAGTACTTC. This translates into CASSENRQNEQYF. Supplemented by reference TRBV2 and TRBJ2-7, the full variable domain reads EPEVTQTPSHQVTQMGQEVILRCVPISNHLYFYWYRQILGQKVEFLVSFYNNEISEKSEIFDDQFSVERPDGSNFTLKIRSTKLEDSAMYFCASSENRQNEQYFGPGTRLTVT.